This T cell receptor (beta chain) appears in the sequencing data of a study of blood T cell repertoires in COVID-19 (dated by TCRdb to 2020 to 2022). For the wider study: Collaborator samples came from the United States, Italy and Spain and covered acute and convalescent phases of COVID-19. The prospective study material was composed of cDNA or gDNA derived from T cells, B-cell-depleted T cells, or PBMCs. Subjects who had been exposed to COVID-19, were actively infected with it, or had recovered from it provided the deeply sampled blood TCRbeta repertoires that made up the dataset. The repertoires were made available in a free public database intended to serve as a resource for research on the immune response to SARS-CoV-2. The samples were drawn from the first 160 participants of the ongoing ImmuneRACE study and from 950 to 1,500 subjects provided by 6 global collaborators. A de-identified subject ID, COVID-19 status, age in years and sex were almost always included in the sample metadata. Where HLA class I and class II types were available, the types were taken from metadata supplied by the sample provider, not from assay-based typing.

The V end gives up 0 bases and the J end 4 bases, leaving 4 bases in the junction not matched to a gene. CDR1 is given as MDHEN and CDR2 as SYDVKM, both from the germline V gene. Spanning cysteine to phenylalanine, the CDR3 consists of 16 amino acids. Solely the CDR3 DNA is kept, with 48 bases framed from the first base. Overall results and qualifications from the work: How much clinical and demographic metadata was included differed by source and by participant, and the metadata was provided uncurated.

TCRbeta CDR3 regions were amplified from genomic DNA by means of the immunoSEQ Assay, a bias-controlled multiplex PCR. Per the original workflow: The number of nucleated cells in each sample was estimated from the amplification of reference gene primers within the assay. To quantify the absolute abundance of each unique TCRbeta CDR3 rearrangement, sequence reads were collapsed and filtered. For each sample, productive Simpson clonality was calculated as the square root of Simpson's diversity index across productive rearrangements. TCRdb's version of the immuneACCESS table is confined to in-frame rearrangements and falls short of the full clone set. An unresolved V gene accounts for under half of the shortfall where checked; the remainder is of unknown origin. V and J calls and clone size are as listed in that table; D and trimming were resolved from the DNA. The table for this sample lists tens of thousands of clones; 88% of them were counted only once. The ten most abundant clones make up 5.8% of the sample.

Each collaborating institution followed its own protocols to collect whole blood in K2EDTA tubes. Collaborator samples were shipped for TCRbeta analysis as frozen whole blood, isolated PBMCs, or DNA extracted from either sample type. Comments on this clone: There is no known antigen for this receptor. No much larger clone is present one base from it, and per-base qualities are unavailable.

This clonotype was sampled from a man aged 50 to 60 with active COVID-19. The chain was built from TRBV28 and TRBJ1-5; 9 bases in between match TRBD1. The sequencing input was peripheral blood. The CDR3 protein is CASSLWTGGLNQPQHF. The sequence in DNA is TGTGCCAGCAGTTTATGGACAGGGGGTCTGAATCAGCCCCAGCATTTT. Reference TRBV28 and TRBJ1-5 genes cover what lies past the CDR3, so the full variable domain is DVKVTQSSRYLVKRTGEKVFLECVQDMDHENMFWYRQDPGLGLRLIYFSYDVKMKEKGDIPEGYSVSREKKERFSLILESASTNQTSMYLCASSLWTGGLNQPQHFGDGTRLSIL.